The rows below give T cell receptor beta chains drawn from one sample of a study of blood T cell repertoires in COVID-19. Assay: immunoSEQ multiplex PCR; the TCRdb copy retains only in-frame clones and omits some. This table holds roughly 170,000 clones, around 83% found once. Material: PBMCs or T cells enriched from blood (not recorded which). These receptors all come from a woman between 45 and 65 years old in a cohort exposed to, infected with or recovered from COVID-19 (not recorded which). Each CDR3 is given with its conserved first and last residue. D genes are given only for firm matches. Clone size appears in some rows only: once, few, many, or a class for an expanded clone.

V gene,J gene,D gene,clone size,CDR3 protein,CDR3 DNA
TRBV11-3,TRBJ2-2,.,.,CASSLQPGNTGELFF,TGTGCCAGCAGCTTACAGCCGGGGAACACCGGGGAGCTGTTTTTT
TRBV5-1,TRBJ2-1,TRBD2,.,CASSLRQGLADEQFF,TGCGCCAGCAGCTTGCGTCAGGGACTAGCCGATGAGCAGTTCTTC
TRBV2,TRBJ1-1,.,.,CASRDVGGYTEAFF,TGTGCCAGCAGGGACGTGGGGGGGTACACTGAAGCTTTCTTT
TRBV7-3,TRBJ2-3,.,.,CASSSDSTDTQYF,TGTGCCAGCAGCTCGGACTCCACAGATACGCAGTATTTT
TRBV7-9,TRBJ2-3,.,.,CASSDGWRADTQYF,TGTGCCAGCAGCGACGGATGGAGGGCAGATACGCAGTATTTT
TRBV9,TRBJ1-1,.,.,CASSSGGAATEAFF,TGTGCCAGCAGCAGCGGGGGGGCGGCCACTGAAGCTTTCTTT
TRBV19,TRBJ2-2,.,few,CASRPGVGTGELFF,TGTGCCAGTAGACCCGGGGTTGGTACCGGGGAGCTGTTTTTT
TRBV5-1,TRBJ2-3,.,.,CASSQNPTGTDTQYF,TGCGCCAGCAGCCAAAACCCCACAGGGACAGATACGCAGTATTTT
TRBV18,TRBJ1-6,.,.,CASSPPSGSPLHF,TGTGCCAGCTCACCACCGTCGGGGTCACCCCTCCACTTT
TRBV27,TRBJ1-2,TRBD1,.,CASRTGGIYGYTF,TGTGCCAGCAGGACAGGGGGCATCTATGGCTACACCTTC
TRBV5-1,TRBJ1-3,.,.,CASSLAPTRDSGNTIYF,TGCGCCAGCAGCTTGGCCCCCACCCGGGACTCTGGAAACACCATATATTTT
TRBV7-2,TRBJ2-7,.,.,CASSLEQGPYEQYF,TGTGCCAGCAGCTTAGAACAGGGACCCTACGAGCAGTACTTC
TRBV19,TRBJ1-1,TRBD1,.,CASSVDRVGHMMNTEAFF,TGTGCCAGTAGTGTCGACAGGGTCGGCCACATGATGAACACTGAAGCTTTCTTT
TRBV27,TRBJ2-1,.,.,CASSLQGSYNEQFF,TGTGCCAGCAGTTTGCAGGGATCCTACAATGAGCAGTTCTTC
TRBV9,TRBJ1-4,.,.,CASSVELTATNEKLFF,TGTGCCAGCAGCGTAGAGCTGACAGCAACTAATGAAAAACTGTTTTTT
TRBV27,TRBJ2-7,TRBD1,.,CASSAAGQGAYEQYF,TGTGCCAGCAGCGCCGCGGGACAGGGGGCCTACGAGCAGTACTTC
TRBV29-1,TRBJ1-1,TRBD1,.,CSVVRGRNTEAFF,TGCAGCGTCGTCAGGGGGCGGAACACTGAAGCTTTCTTT
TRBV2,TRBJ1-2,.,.,CASSVITVNYGYTF,TGTGCCAGCAGTGTGATAACAGTTAACTATGGCTACACCTTC
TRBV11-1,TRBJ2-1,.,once,CASSRGRERYEQFF,TGTGCCAGCAGCCGGGGGCGGGAGAGGTATGAGCAGTTCTTC
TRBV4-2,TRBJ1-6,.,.,CASSQDPVGARNSPLHF,TGTGCCAGCAGCCAAGATCCGGTGGGCGCTCGTAATTCACCCCTCCACTTT
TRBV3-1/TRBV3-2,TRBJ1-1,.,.,CASSPREGKTEAFF,TGTGCCAGCAGCCCCCGGGAGGGTAAGACTGAAGCTTTCTTT
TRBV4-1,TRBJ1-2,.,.,CASSHLRGGPTSRGYTF,TGCGCCAGCTCTCACCTTAGGGGGGGGCCTACCTCCCGGGGCTACACCTTC
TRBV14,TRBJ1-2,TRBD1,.,CASSQTTGTLHGYTF,TGTGCCAGCAGCCAGACGACAGGGACCCTACATGGCTACACCTTC
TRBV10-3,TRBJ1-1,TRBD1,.,CAITGQGGTEAFF,TGTGCCATCACCGGACAGGGAGGCACTGAAGCTTTCTTT
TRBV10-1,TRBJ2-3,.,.,CASSVGGQDTQYF,TGCGCCAGCAGTGTAGGTGGGCAGGATACGCAGTATTTT
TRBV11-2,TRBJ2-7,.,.,CASSLAGYEQYF,TGTGCCAGCAGCTTAGCGGGTTACGAGCAGTACTTC
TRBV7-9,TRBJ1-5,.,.,CASSFGGPQPQHF,TGTGCCAGCAGCTTCGGAGGACCTCAGCCCCAGCATTTT
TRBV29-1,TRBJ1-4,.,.,CSVQSKGGEKLFF,TGCAGCGTCCAGAGTAAGGGCGGGGAAAAACTGTTTTTT
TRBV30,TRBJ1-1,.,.,CAWSVDVAQEAFF,TGTGCCTGGAGTGTAGATGTGGCCCAAGAAGCTTTCTTT
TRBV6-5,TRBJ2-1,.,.,CASSYEGGQVNEQFF,TGTGCCAGCAGTTACGAAGGTGGACAAGTTAATGAGCAGTTCTTC
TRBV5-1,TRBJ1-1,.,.,CASSPDINTEAFF,TGCGCCAGCAGCCCAGACATAAACACTGAAGCTTTCTTT
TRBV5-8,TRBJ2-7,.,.,CASSLVRISYEQYF,TGTGCCAGCAGCTTGGTCAGGATCTCCTACGAGCAGTACTTC
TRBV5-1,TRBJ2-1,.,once,CASSFKKTRTVEDYNEQFF,TGCGCCAGCAGCTTTAAAAAAACAAGGACAGTTGAGGATTACAATGAGCAGTTCTTC
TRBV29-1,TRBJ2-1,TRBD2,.,CSGTGLAGASYNEQFF,TGCAGCGGCACGGGGCTAGCGGGAGCTTCCTACAATGAGCAGTTCTTC
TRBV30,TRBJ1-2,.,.,CAWRLGGNYGYTF,TGTGCCTGGAGGTTAGGGGGTAACTATGGCTACACCTTC
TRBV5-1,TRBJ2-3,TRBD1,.,CASSLVGQGFTDTQYF,TGCGCCAGCAGCTTGGTTGGACAGGGTTTCACAGATACGCAGTATTTT
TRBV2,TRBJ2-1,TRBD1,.,CASSTDRGDYNEQFF,TGTGCCAGCAGTACTGACAGGGGTGATTACAATGAGCAGTTCTTC
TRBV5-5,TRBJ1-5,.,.,CASSLAPMGHQPQHF,TGTGCCAGCAGCTTGGCGCCTATGGGCCATCAGCCCCAGCATTTT
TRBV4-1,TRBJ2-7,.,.,CASSRGMASATYEQYF,TGCGCCAGCAGCCGGGGCATGGCTAGCGCGACCTACGAGCAGTACTTC
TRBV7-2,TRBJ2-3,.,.,CASSLVSDTQYF,TGTGCCAGCAGCTTAGTTTCTGATACGCAGTATTTT
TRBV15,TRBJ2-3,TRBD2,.,CATSREQTSGGWDTQYF,TGTGCCACCAGCCGGGAGCAGACTAGCGGGGGGTGGGATACGCAGTATTTT
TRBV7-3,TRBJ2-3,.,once,CASSSGQRTDTQYF,TGTGCCAGCAGCTCCGGACAGAGAACAGATACGCAGTATTTT
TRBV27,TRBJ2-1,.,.,CASKDRYNEQFF,TGTGCCAGCAAAGACAGATACAATGAGCAGTTCTTC
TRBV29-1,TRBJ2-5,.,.,CSVEEERRQETQYF,TGCAGCGTTGAAGAAGAGCGTAGGCAAGAGACCCAGTACTTC
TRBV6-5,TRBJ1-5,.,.,CASSHRPYGNQPQHF,TGTGCCAGCAGCCATCGCCCCTACGGGAATCAGCCCCAGCATTTT
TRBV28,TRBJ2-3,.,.,CASSLSPGLDTQYF,TGTGCCAGCAGTTTATCCCCAGGGTTGGATACGCAGTATTTT
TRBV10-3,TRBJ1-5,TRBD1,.,CAISDKGQGAGQPQHF,TGTGCCATCAGCGACAAGGGGCAGGGGGCAGGTCAGCCCCAGCATTTT
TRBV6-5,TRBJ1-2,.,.,CASTLGRGFRYGYTF,TGTGCCAGCACCCTCGGCCGGGGGTTTAGATATGGCTACACCTTC
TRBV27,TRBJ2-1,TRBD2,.,CASSNWDSSGGQYNEQFF,TGTGCCAGCAGCAACTGGGATTCTAGCGGGGGCCAATACAATGAGCAGTTCTTC
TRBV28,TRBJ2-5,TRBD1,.,CASSSMGQTQETQYF,TGTGCCAGCAGCTCTATGGGACAGACCCAAGAGACCCAGTACTTC
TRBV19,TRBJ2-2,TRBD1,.,CASSTDRGRPGELFF,TGTGCCAGTAGTACGGACAGGGGGCGCCCCGGGGAGCTGTTTTTT
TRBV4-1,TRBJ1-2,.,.,CASSQSSASVTYGYTF,TGCGCCAGCAGCCAAAGTAGTGCCAGCGTTACCTATGGCTACACCTTC
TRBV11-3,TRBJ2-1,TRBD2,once,CASSPKSGAYNEQFF,TGTGCCAGCAGCCCCAAAAGCGGGGCTTACAATGAGCAGTTCTTC
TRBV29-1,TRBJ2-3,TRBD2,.,CSVEASGRFSTDTQYF,TGCAGCGTTGAGGCTAGCGGGAGGTTCAGCACAGATACGCAGTATTTT
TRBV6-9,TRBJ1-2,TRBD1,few,CASSRRPEGARDPNYGYTF,TGTGCCAGCAGTCGTCGCCCTGAGGGGGCCAGGGATCCTAACTATGGCTACACCTTC
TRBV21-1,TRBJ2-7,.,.,CASSARKSTGLTPYEQYF,TGTGCCAGCAGCGCTAGAAAATCGACAGGGCTTACCCCTTACGAGCAGTACTTC
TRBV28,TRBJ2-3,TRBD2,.,CASSPRTSGIPGDTQYF,TGTGCCAGCAGTCCAAGGACTAGCGGGATCCCAGGGGATACGCAGTATTTT
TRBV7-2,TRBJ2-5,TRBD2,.,CASSLMVGGFSETQYF,TGTGCCAGCAGCTTAATGGTGGGGGGGTTCTCTGAGACCCAGTACTTC
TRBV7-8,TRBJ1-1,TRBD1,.,CASSPDRVTFF,TGTGCCAGCAGTCCTGACAGGGTTACTTTCTTT
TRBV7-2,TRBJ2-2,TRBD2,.,CASSLRLAGAGELFF,TGTGCCAGCAGCTTACGACTAGCGGGAGCCGGGGAGCTGTTTTTT